This T cell receptor (beta chain) was identified in a study of T cell responses to AZD1222 COVID-19 vaccine. Study-wide context: Some second doses came at about 4 weeks and others at about 12 weeks; these were pooled. The study, taken as a whole, reports: Only six people who got AZD1222 tested seropositive at baseline. After the peak T cell response, and only then, were repertoires sampled.

The V gene end was trimmed by 6 bases and the J gene end by 0 bases; junction bases not matched to a gene: 3. This CDR3 has 14 amino acids. CDR1 is LNHNV, CDR2 YYDKDF, per germline (reference sequence). Concerning this clone itself: Antigen specificity is unknown.

Repertoires were generated with immunoSEQ multiplex PCR, while TCRdb's copy carries only in-frame clones and drops some. Among 150,000 to 200,000 clones listed, 70% to 90% were seen once. This chain joins TRBV15 and TRBJ2-7; 9 bases align to TRBD2. The sample consisted of peripheral blood, taken on day 0 of AZD1222 vaccination. The TCR comes from an adult in good health. The CDR3 protein is CATRASGASYEQYF. CDR3 coding DNA: TGTGCCACCAGAGCTAGCGGGGCCTCCTACGAGCAGTACTTC.